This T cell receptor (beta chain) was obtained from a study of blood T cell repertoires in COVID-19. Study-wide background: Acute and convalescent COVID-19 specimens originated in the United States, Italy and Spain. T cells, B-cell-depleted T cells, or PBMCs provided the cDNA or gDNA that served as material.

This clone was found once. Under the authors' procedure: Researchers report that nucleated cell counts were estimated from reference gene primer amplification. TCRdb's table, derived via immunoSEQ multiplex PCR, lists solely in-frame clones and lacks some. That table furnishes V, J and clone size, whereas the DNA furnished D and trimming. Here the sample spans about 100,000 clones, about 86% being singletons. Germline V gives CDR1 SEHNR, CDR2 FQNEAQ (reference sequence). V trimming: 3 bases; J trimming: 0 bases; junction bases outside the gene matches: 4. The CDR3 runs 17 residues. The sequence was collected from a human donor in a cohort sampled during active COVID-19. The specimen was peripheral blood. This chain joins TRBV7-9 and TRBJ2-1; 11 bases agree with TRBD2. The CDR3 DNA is TGTGCCAGCAGCTTGGCTAGCGGGGGGAGCTCCTACAATGAGCAGTTCTTC. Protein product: CASSLASGGSSYNEQFF. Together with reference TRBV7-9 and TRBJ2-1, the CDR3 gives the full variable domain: DTGVSQNPRHKITKRGQNVTFRCDPISEHNRLYWYRQTLGQGPEFLTYFQNEAQLEKSRLLSDRFSAERPKGSFSTLEIQRTEQGDSAMYLCASSLASGGSSYNEQFFGPGTRLTVL.